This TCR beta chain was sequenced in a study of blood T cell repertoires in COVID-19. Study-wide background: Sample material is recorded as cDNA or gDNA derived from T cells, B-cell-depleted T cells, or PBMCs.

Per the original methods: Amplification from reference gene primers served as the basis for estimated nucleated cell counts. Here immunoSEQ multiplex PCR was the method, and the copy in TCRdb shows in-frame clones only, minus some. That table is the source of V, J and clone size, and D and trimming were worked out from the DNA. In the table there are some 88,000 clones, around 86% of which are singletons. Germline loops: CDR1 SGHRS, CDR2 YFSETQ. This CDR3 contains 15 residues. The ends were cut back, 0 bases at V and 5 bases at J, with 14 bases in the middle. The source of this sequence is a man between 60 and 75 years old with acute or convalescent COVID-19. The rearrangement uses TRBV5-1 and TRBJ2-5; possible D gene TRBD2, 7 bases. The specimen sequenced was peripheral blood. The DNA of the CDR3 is TGCGCCAGCAGCTTGGCCGCGGGGGCCGGCGAGACCCAGTACTTC. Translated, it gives CASSLAAGAGETQYF.